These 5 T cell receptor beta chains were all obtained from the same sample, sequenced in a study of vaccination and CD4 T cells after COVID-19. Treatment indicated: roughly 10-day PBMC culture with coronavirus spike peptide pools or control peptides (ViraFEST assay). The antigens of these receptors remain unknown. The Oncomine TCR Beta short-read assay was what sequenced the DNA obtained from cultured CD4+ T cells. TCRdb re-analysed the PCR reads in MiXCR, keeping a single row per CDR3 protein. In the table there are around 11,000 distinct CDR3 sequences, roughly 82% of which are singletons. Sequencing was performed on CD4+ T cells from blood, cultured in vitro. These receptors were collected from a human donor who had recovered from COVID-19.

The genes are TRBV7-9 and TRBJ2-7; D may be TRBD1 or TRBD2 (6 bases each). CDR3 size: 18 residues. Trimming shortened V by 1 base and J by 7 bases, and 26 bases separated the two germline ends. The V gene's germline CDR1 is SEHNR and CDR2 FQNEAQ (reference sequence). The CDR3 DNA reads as TGTGCCAGCAGCTTAGGGGGGGCTCGTGGTGCAGGGCCAGGGGAGCAGTACTTC. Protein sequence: CASSLGGARGAGPGEQYF.

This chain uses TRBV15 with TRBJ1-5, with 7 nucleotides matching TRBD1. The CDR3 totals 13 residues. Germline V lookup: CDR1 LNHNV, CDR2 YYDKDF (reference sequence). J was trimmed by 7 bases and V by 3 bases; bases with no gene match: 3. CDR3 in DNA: TGTGCCACCAGCAGGACAGGGTTCCAGCCCCAGCATTTT. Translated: CATSRTGFQPQHF. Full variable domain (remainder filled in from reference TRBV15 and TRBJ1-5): DAMVIQNPRYQVTQFGKPVTLSCSQTLNHNVMYWYQQKSSQAPKLLFHYYDKDFNNEADTPDNFQSRRPNTSFCFLDIRSPGLGDTAMYLCATSRTGFQPQHFGDGTRLSIL.

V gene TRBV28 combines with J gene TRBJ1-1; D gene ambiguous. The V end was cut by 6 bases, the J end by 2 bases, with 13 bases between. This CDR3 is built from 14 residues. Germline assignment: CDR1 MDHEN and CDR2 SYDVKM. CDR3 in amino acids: CASRTLPGNTEAFF. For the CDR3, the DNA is TGTGCCAGCAGAACCCTCCCCGGAAACACTGAAGCTTTCTTT. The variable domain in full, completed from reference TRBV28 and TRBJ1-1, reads DVKVTQSSRYLVKRTGEKVFLECVQDMDHENMFWYRQDPGLGLRLIYFSYDVKMKEKGDIPEGYSVSREKKERFSLILESASTNQTSMYLCASRTLPGNTEAFFGQGTRLTVV.

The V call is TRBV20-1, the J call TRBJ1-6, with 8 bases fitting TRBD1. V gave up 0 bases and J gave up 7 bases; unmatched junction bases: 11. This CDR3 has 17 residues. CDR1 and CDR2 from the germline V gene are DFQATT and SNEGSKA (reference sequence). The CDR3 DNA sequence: TGCAGTGCTAGAGACCCGAACCGGACAGGGCCCAATTCACCCCTCCACTTT. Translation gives CSARDPNRTGPNSPLHF.

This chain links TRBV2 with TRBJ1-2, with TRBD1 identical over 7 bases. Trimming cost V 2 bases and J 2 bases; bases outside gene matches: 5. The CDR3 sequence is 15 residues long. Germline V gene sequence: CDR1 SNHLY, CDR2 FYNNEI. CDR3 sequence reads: CASSERTGQNYGYTF. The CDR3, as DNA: TGTGCCAGCAGTGAAAGGACAGGCCAGAACTATGGCTACACCTTC.